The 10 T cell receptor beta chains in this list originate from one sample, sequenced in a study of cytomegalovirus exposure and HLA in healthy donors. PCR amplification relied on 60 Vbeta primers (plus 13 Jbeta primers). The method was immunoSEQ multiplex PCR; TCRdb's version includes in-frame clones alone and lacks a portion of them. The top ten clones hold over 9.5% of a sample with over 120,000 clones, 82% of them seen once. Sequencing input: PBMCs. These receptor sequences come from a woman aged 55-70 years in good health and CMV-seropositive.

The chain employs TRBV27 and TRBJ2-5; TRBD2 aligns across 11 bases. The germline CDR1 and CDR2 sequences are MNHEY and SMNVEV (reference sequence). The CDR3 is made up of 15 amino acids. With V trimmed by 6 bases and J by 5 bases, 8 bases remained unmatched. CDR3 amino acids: CASSMVAGGGETQYF. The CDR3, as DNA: TGTGCCAGCAGCATGGTAGCGGGAGGGGGGGAGACCCAGTACTTC.

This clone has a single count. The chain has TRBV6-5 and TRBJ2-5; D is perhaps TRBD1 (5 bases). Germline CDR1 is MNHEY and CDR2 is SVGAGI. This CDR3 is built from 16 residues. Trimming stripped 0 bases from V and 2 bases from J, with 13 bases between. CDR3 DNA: TGTGCCAGCAGTTACTCGAGATTTAAGGGGCAAGAGACCCAGTACTTC. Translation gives CASSYSRFKGQETQYF.

The CDR3 protein is CASSSMGGLGEKLFF. In DNA form, the CDR3 reads TGTGCCAGCAGTTCCATGGGGGGGCTCGGGGAAAAACTGTTTTTT. The chain recombines TRBV28 with TRBJ1-4; D possibly corresponds to TRBD1 (6 bases). The CDR3 is 15 residues long. V was trimmed by 4 bases and J by 8 bases, leaving 17 bases between them. Per germline, CDR1 MDHEN and CDR2 SYDVKM. Variable domain in full (rest from reference TRBV28 and TRBJ1-4): DVKVTQSSRYLVKRTGEKVFLECVQDMDHENMFWYRQDPGLGLRLIYFSYDVKMKEKGDIPEGYSVSREKKERFSLILESASTNQTSMYLCASSSMGGLGEKLFFGSGTQLSVL.

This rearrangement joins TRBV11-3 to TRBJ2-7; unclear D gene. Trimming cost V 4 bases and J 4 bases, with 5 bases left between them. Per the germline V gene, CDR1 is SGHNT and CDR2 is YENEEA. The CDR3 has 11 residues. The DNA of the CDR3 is TGTGCCAGCAGCTCTAGTTACGAGCAGTACTTC. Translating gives CASSSSYEQYF.

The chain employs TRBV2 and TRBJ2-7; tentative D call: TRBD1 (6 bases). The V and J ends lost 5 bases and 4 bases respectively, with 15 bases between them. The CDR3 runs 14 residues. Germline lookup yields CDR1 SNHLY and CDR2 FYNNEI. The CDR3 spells CASSRVAGAYEQYF. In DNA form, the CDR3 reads TGTGCCAGCAGTCGTGTGGCAGGGGCATACGAGCAGTACTTC.

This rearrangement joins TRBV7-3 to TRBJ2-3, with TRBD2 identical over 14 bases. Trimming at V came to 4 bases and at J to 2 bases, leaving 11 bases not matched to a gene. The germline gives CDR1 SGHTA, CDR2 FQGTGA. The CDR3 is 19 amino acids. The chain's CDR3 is CASSSGLAGVEGVTDTQYF. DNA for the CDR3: TGTGCCAGCAGCTCGGGACTAGCGGGAGTAGAGGGGGTCACAGATACGCAGTATTTT.

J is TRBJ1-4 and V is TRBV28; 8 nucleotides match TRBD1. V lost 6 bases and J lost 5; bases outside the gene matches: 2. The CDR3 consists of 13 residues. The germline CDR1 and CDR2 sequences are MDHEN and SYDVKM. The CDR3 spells CASRDRENEKLFF. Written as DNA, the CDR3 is TGTGCCAGCAGGGACAGGGAAAATGAAAAACTGTTTTTT.

The CDR3 is CASSDGGSTEAFF. CDR3 sequence (DNA): TGTGCCAGCAGTGACGGGGGGAGTACTGAAGCTTTCTTT. V is TRBV6-1 and J is TRBJ1-1, with D tentatively TRBD1 (5 bases). CDR3 length: 13 amino acids. Germline CDR1 reads MNHNS; CDR2 reads SASEGT. The ends were cut back, 3 bases at V and 5 bases at J, with 10 bases in the middle.

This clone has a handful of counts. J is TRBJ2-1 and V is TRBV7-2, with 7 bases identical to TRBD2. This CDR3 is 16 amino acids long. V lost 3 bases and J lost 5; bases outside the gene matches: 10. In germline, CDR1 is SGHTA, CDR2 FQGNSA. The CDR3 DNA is TGTGCCAGCAGCTTCCGTCCTCGCGGGAGTCACAATGAGCAGTTCTTC. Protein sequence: CASSFRPRGSHNEQFF.

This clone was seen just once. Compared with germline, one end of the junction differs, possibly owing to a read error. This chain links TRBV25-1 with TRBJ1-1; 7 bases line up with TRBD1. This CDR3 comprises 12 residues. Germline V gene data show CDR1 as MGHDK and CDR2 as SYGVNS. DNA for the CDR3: TGTGCCAGCGGTGACAGGGACACTGAAGCTTTCTTT. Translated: CASGDRDTEAFF.